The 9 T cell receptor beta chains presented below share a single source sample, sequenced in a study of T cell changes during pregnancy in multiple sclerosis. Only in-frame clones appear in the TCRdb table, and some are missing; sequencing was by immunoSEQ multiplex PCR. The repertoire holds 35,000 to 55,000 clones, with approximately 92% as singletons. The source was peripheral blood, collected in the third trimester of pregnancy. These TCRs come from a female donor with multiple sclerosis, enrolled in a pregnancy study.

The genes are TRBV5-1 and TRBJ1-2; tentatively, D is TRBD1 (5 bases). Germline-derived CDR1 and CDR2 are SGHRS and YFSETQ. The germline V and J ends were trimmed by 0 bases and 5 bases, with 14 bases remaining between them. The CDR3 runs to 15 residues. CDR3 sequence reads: CASSLAGAGGYGYTF. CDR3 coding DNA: TGCGCCAGCAGCTTGGCGGGAGCCGGGGGTTATGGCTACACCTTC.

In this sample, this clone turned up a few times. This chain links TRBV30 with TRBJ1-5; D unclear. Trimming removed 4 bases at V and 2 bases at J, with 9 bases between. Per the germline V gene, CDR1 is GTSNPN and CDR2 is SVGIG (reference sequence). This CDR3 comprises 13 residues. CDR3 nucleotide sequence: TGTGCCTGGAATGGAGTGGGCAATCAGCCCCAGCATTTT. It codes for CAWNGVGNQPQHF.

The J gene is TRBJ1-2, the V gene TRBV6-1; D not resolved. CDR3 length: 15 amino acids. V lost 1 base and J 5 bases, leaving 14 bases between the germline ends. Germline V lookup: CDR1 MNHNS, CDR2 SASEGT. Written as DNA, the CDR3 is TGTGCCAGCAGTGAAGAGAGCGGATGGGGTTATGGCTACACCTTC. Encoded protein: CASSEESGWGYGYTF.

The CDR3 nucleotides read TGTGCCAGCACCACTCGAGCGGGAGGGATAGGCAATGAGCAGTTCTTC. Translation gives CASTTRAGGIGNEQFF. The V call is TRBV27, the J call TRBJ2-1; 10 bases are shared with TRBD2. Germline lookup yields CDR1 MNHEY and CDR2 SMNVEV (reference sequence). The CDR3 runs 16 residues. With V trimmed by 7 bases and J by 6 bases, 12 bases remained unmatched.

The DNA for the CDR3 is TGTGCCAGCAGCTATAGTGGTGCGGGAGGGCAGAATGAGCAGTTCTTC. Translation: CASSYSGAGGQNEQFF. The chain has TRBV11-3 and TRBJ2-1, with TRBD2 matching over 9 bases. Trimming cost V 4 bases and J 7 bases; bases outside gene matches: 11. There are 16 residues in the CDR3. Germline V CDR1 and CDR2: SGHNT, YENEEA. The complete variable domain, with remaining parts taken from reference TRBV11-3 and TRBJ2-1, reads EAGVVQSPRYKIIEKKQPVAFWCNPISGHNTLYWYLQNLGQGPELLIRYENEEAVDDSQLPKDRFSAERLKGVDSTLKIQPAELGDSAVYLCASSYSGAGGQNEQFFGPGTRLTVL.

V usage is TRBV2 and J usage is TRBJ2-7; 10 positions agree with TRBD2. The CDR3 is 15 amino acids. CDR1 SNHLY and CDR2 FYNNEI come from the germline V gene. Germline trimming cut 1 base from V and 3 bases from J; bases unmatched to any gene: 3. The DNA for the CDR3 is TGTGCCAGCAGTGAAGTGGCTAGCGGGGGCTACGAGCAGTACTTC. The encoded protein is CASSEVASGGYEQYF.

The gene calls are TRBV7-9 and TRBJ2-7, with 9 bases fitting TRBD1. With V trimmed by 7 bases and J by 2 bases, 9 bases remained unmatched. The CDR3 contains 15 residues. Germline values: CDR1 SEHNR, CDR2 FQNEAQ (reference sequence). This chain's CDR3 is CASTGGQGLPYEQYF. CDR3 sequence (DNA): TGTGCCAGCACCGGCGGACAGGGGCTTCCCTACGAGCAGTACTTC.

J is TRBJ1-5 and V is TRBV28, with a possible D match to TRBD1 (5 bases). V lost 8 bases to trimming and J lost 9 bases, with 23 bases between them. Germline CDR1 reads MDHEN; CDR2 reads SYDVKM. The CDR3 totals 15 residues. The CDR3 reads CASGPLDSLGRPQHF. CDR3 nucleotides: TGTGCCAGCGGCCCGCTAGACAGCCTCGGTCGGCCCCAGCATTTT.

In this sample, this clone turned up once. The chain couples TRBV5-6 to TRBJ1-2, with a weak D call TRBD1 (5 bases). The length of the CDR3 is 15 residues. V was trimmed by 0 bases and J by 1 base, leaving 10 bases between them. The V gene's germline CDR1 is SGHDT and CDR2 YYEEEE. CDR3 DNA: TGTGCCAGCAGCTTGGTGGGGGGAAGTAACTATGGCTACACCTTC. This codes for CASSLVGGSNYGYTF.